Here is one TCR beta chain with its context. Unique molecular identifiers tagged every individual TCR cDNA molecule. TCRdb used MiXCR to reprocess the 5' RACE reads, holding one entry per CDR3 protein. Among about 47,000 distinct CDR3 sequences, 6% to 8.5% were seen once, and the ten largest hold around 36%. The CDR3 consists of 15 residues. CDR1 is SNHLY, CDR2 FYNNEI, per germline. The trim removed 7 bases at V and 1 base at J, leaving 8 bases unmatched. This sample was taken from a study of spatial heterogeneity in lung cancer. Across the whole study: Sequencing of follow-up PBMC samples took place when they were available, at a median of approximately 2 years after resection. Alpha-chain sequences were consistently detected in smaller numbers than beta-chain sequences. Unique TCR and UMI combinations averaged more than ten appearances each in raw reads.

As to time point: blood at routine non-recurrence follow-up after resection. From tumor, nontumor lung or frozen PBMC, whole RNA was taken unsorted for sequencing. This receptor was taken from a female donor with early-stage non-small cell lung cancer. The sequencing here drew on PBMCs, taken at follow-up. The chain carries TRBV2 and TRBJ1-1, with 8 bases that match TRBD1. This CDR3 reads CASTRQGTTNTEAFF. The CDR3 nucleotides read TGTGCCAGCACCAGACAGGGGACGACGAACACTGAAGCTTTCTTT.